This TCR beta chain was captured by sequencing in a study of CD8+CD57+ T cells in acquired aplastic anemia. Study overall: Recorded DNA amounts for sorted CD4+ and CD8+ cells had an average of roughly 3.4 ug.

The CDR3 sequence is 12 residues long. Germline lookup yields CDR1 SQVTM and CDR2 ANQGSEA. Sequenced patients had shown CD8+CD57+ cell expansion by flow cytometry. The template used for profiling TCR beta VDJ and CDR3 was genomic DNA. TCRdb called the reads again in MiXCR, with one record for every CDR3 protein. This table holds roughly 280,000 distinct CDR3 sequences, 56% found once. The count of this clonotype is one. One end of the junction varies from germline; a read error may be responsible. The receptor comes from a human donor with aplastic anemia. This sequence joins TRBV29-1 and TRBJ2-6, with a possible D match to TRBD2 (5 bases). The sample consisted of sorted CD4+, CD8+, or CD8+CD57+ T cells (not recorded which) from PBMCs. The CDR3 nucleotides are TGCAGCGTCTATGACGGGGACAACGTCCTGACTTTC. Amino acid sequence: CSVYDGDNVLTF.